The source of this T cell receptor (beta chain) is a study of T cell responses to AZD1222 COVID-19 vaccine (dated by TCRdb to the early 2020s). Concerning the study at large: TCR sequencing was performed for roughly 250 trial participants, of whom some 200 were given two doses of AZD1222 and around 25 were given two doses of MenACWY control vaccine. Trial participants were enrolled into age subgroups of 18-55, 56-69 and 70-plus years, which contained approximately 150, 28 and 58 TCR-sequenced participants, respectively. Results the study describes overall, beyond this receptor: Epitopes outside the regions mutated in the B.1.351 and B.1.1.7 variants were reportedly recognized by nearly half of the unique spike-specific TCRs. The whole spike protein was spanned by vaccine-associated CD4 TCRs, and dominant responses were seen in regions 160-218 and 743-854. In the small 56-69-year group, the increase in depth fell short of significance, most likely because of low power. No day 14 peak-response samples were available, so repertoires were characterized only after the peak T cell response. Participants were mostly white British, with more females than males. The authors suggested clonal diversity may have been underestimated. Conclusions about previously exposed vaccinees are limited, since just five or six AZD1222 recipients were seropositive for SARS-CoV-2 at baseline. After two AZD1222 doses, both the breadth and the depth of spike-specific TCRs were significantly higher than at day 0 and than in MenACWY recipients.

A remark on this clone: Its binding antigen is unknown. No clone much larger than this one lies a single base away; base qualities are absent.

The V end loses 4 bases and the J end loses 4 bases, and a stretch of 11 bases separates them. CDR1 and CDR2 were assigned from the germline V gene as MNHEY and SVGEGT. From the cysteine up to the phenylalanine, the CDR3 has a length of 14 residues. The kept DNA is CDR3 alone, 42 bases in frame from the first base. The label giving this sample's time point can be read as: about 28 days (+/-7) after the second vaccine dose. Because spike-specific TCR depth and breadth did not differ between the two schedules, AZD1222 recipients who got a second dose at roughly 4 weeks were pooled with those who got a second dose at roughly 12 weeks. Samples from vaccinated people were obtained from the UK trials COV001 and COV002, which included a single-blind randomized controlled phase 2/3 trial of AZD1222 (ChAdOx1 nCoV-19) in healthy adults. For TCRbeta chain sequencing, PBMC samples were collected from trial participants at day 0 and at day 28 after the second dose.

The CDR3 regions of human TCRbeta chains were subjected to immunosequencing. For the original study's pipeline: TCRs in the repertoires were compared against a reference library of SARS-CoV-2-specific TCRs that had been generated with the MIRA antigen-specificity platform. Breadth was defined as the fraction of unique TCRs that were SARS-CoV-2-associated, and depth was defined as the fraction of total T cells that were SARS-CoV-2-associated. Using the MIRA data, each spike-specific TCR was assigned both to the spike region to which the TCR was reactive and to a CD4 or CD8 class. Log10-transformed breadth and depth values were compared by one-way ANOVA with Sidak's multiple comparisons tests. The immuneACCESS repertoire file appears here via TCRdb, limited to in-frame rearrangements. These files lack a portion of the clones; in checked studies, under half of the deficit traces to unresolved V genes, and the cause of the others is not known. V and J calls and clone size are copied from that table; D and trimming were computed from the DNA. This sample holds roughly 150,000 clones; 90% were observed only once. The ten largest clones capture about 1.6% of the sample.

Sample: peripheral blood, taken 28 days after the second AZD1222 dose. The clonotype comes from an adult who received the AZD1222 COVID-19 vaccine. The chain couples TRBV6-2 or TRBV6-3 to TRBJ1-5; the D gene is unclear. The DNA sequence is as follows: TGTGCCAGCAGTTCAATCCGGGAGAATCAGCCCCAGCATTTT. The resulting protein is CASSSIRENQPQHF.